Listed below are T cell receptor beta chains from one sample, sequenced in a study of cytomegalovirus exposure and HLA in healthy donors. The protocol was immunoSEQ multiplex PCR, while the TCRdb copy is restricted to in-frame clones and leaves out a portion. The table shows roughly 120,000 clones, with around 75% occurring only once. The material sequenced was PBMCs. Receptors originate from a man aged 60-69 years in good health and CMV-seropositive. Both conserved end residues are part of each CDR3. The order of the fields is V gene, J gene, D gene, clone size, CDR3 protein, CDR3 DNA. A D gene is named only where the DNA matches it firmly. Rows give clone size only sometimes, using once, few, many, or a class for an expanded clone.

V: TRBV7-9; J: TRBJ1-1; D: .; size: .; CDR3: CASSLDYTEAFF; DNA: TGTGCCAGCAGCTTAGACTACACTGAAGCTTTCTTT
V: TRBV5-5; J: TRBJ1-2; D: TRBD1; size: .; CDR3: CASSSLQGAHGYTF; DNA: TGTGCCAGCAGCTCGCTACAGGGGGCGCATGGCTACACCTTC
V: TRBV10-3; J: TRBJ1-1; D: .; size: few; CDR3: CAISEFQVQSGTEAFF; DNA: TGTGCCATCAGTGAGTTTCAGGTACAAAGCGGCACTGAAGCTTTCTTT
V: TRBV5-5; J: TRBJ2-5; D: TRBD2; size: .; CDR3: CASSLGLAVETQYF; DNA: TGTGCCAGCAGCTTGGGACTAGCGGTCGAGACCCAGTACTTC
V: TRBV6-1; J: TRBJ2-1; D: .; size: .; CDR3: CASSFGQNSYNEQFF; DNA: TGTGCCAGCAGTTTTGGACAAAATTCCTACAATGAGCAGTTCTTC
V: TRBV2; J: TRBJ2-2; D: TRBD2; size: .; CDR3: CASLAVNTGELFF; DNA: TGTGCCAGCCTAGCGGTAAACACCGGGGAGCTGTTTTTT
V: TRBV5-6; J: TRBJ1-2; D: .; size: .; CDR3: CASSLRFGGDYGYTF; DNA: TGTGCCAGCAGCTTGAGGTTCGGGGGAGACTATGGCTACACCTTC
V: TRBV5-1; J: TRBJ2-7; D: TRBD1; size: few; CDR3: CASSIGQGAEQYF; DNA: TGCGCCAGCAGCATAGGACAGGGGGCCGAGCAGTACTTC
V: TRBV5-6; J: TRBJ1-2; D: .; size: .; CDR3: CASSPGDYGYTF; DNA: TGTGCCAGCAGCCCGGGGGACTATGGCTACACCTTC
V: TRBV2; J: TRBJ2-4; D: .; size: .; CDR3: CASSPQGAKNIQYF; DNA: TGTGCCAGCAGCCCACAGGGAGCCAAAAACATTCAGTACTTC
V: TRBV5-1; J: TRBJ1-2; D: TRBD1; size: .; CDR3: CASSPGDRGDGYTF; DNA: TGCGCCAGCAGCCCCGGGGACAGGGGTGATGGCTACACCTTC
V: TRBV19; J: TRBJ1-3; D: TRBD1; size: .; CDR3: CASSMDRASGNTIYF; DNA: TGTGCCAGTAGTATGGACAGGGCCTCTGGAAACACCATATATTTT
V: TRBV9; J: TRBJ1-4; D: TRBD1; size: few; CDR3: CASSVGAGGEKLFF; DNA: TGTGCCAGCAGCGTAGGGGCAGGGGGTGAAAAACTGTTTTTT
V: TRBV4-2; J: TRBJ2-5; D: TRBD2; size: .; CDR3: CASSQAPSGGAEEETQYF; DNA: TGTGCCAGCAGCCAGGCACCTAGCGGGGGAGCGGAGGAGGAGACCCAGTACTTC
V: TRBV28; J: TRBJ2-7; D: .; size: once; CDR3: CASSLQGSYEQYF; DNA: TGTGCCAGCAGTTTACAGGGTTCCTACGAGCAGTACTTC
V: TRBV19; J: TRBJ1-5; D: TRBD1; size: .; CDR3: CASSIQQGQPQHF; DNA: TGTGCCAGTAGTATTCAACAGGGGCAGCCCCAGCATTTT
V: TRBV13; J: TRBJ2-3; D: TRBD2; size: .; CDR3: CASSLVQPGGDTQYF; DNA: TGTGCCAGCAGCTTAGTTCAGCCCGGGGGGGATACGCAGTATTTT
V: TRBV28; J: TRBJ2-7; D: .; size: .; CDR3: CASSLVLSPRALFSYEQYF; DNA: TGTGCCAGCAGTTTGGTTTTATCCCCCAGGGCCCTTTTTTCCTACGAGCAGTACTTC
V: TRBV15; J: TRBJ2-2; D: .; size: .; CDR3: CATSRDQGVGAGELFF; DNA: TGTGCCACCAGCAGAGATCAAGGGGTTGGTGCCGGGGAGCTGTTTTTT
V: TRBV6-1; J: TRBJ2-3; D: TRBD1; size: few; CDR3: CASSDWTGGQDTQYF; DNA: TGTGCCAGCAGTGACTGGACAGGGGGGCAAGATACGCAGTATTTT
V: TRBV2; J: TRBJ1-4; D: .; size: .; CDR3: CASRRTGPTNEKLFF; DNA: TGTGCCAGCAGGCGTACAGGGCCAACTAATGAAAAACTGTTTTTT
V: TRBV7-9; J: TRBJ2-7; D: TRBD2; size: .; CDR3: CASSLASGGAREQYF; DNA: TGTGCCAGCAGCTTGGCTAGCGGGGGGGCCAGAGAGCAGTACTTC
V: TRBV7-3; J: TRBJ2-1; D: .; size: .; CDR3: CASSLAAGTYNEQFF; DNA: TGTGCCAGCAGCTTAGCTGCGGGGACCTACAATGAGCAGTTCTTC
V: TRBV7-2; J: TRBJ2-3; D: TRBD2; size: .; CDR3: CASRPRLAGGPSTDTQYF; DNA: TGTGCCAGCAGACCCAGACTAGCGGGGGGACCTAGCACAGATACGCAGTATTTT
V: TRBV4-1; J: TRBJ1-6; D: TRBD1; size: .; CDR3: CAGQRDSQLNSPLHF; DNA: TGCGCCGGACAGAGGGACAGCCAGTTAAATTCACCCCTCCACTTT
V: TRBV29-1; J: TRBJ1-1; D: .; size: .; CDR3: CSVEQQEGHTEAFF; DNA: TGCAGCGTTGAACAGCAGGAGGGGCACACTGAAGCTTTCTTT
V: TRBV5-1; J: TRBJ1-4; D: TRBD1; size: .; CDR3: CASSTQGGSANEKLFF; DNA: TGCGCCAGCAGCACCCAGGGGGGATCGGCTAATGAAAAACTGTTTTTT
V: TRBV5-6; J: TRBJ1-5; D: .; size: .; CDR3: CASSLSGNQPQHF; DNA: TGTGCCAGCAGCTTGTCAGGCAATCAGCCCCAGCATTTT
V: TRBV7-9; J: TRBJ2-3; D: TRBD2; size: .; CDR3: CASSLGTAGGPGDTQYF; DNA: TGTGCCAGCAGCTTAGGGACGGCGGGGGGGCCGGGGGATACGCAGTATTTT
V: TRBV19; J: TRBJ1-6; D: TRBD1; size: .; CDR3: CASKRQGSPLHF; DNA: TGTGCCAGTAAACGACAGGGTTCACCCCTCCACTTT
V: TRBV5-4; J: TRBJ1-4; D: .; size: .; CDR3: CASSLDRTEKLFF; DNA: TGTGCCAGCAGCTTAGACAGGACCGAAAAACTGTTTTTT
V: TRBV2; J: TRBJ2-3; D: TRBD2; size: .; CDR3: CASGRGGKGSTDTQYF; DNA: TGTGCCAGCGGTCGGGGGGGAAAGGGAAGCACAGATACGCAGTATTTT
V: TRBV6-6; J: TRBJ2-1; D: TRBD2; size: .; CDR3: CASQGASSGGGDEQFF; DNA: TGTGCCAGCCAAGGGGCCTCTAGCGGGGGAGGGGATGAGCAGTTCTTC
V: TRBV7-9; J: TRBJ2-2; D: TRBD1; size: .; CDR3: CASSLGTGNTGELFF; DNA: TGTGCCAGCAGCTTAGGGACAGGGAACACCGGGGAGCTGTTTTTT
V: TRBV27; J: TRBJ1-1; D: .; size: .; CDR3: CASMPKQGWETEAFF; DNA: TGTGCCAGCATGCCTAAACAGGGTTGGGAGACTGAAGCTTTCTTT
V: TRBV5-1; J: TRBJ1-4; D: TRBD1; size: .; CDR3: CASSYTGEATNEKLFF; DNA: TGCGCCAGCAGCTATACAGGGGAGGCAACTAATGAAAAACTGTTTTTT
V: TRBV19; J: TRBJ1-2; D: TRBD1; size: .; CDR3: CASRPTGTYGYTF; DNA: TGTGCCAGTAGACCGACAGGGACCTATGGCTACACCTTC
V: TRBV6-1; J: TRBJ2-7; D: .; size: .; CDR3: CASSKEGLQGYEQYF; DNA: TGTGCCAGTAGTAAGGAGGGATTGCAAGGCTACGAGCAGTACTTC
V: TRBV7-3; J: TRBJ2-5; D: .; size: once; CDR3: CASSPGRQETQYF; DNA: TGTGCCAGCAGCCCGGGGAGACAAGAGACCCAGTACTTC
V: TRBV30; J: TRBJ1-1; D: .; size: .; CDR3: CAWSGGTGNF; DNA: TGTGCCTGGAGTGGGGGTACGGGAAACTTT
V: TRBV27; J: TRBJ1-5; D: .; size: .; CDR3: CASSLGSNQPQHF; DNA: TGTGCCAGCAGTTTAGGCAGCAATCAGCCCCAGCATTTT
V: TRBV10-2; J: TRBJ2-1; D: .; size: few; CDR3: CASSERSAGINEQFF; DNA: TGCGCCAGCAGTGAAAGGTCGGCAGGGATTAATGAGCAGTTCTTC
V: TRBV2; J: TRBJ1-4; D: TRBD1; size: .; CDR3: CASSVDRGTNEKLFF; DNA: TGTGCCAGCAGTGTTGACAGGGGTACTAATGAAAAACTGTTTTTT
V: TRBV29-1; J: TRBJ1-1; D: .; size: once; CDR3: CSVTGSEAFF; DNA: TGCAGCGTGACGGGGTCTGAAGCTTTCTTT
V: TRBV2; J: TRBJ1-2; D: .; size: .; CDR3: CASSEGRNYGYTF; DNA: TGTGCCAGCAGTGAAGGCAGAAACTATGGCTACACCTTC
V: TRBV6-6; J: TRBJ2-1; D: TRBD1; size: .; CDR3: CASSYGSGQSYNEQFF; DNA: TGTGCCAGCAGTTATGGATCGGGACAGAGCTACAATGAGCAGTTCTTC
V: TRBV4-2; J: TRBJ1-2; D: TRBD1; size: once; CDR3: CASSQSRTGGYYGYTF; DNA: TGTGCCAGCAGCCAGAGCCGGACAGGGGGCTACTATGGCTACACCTTC
V: TRBV6-5; J: TRBJ1-1; D: TRBD1; size: .; CDR3: CASSYAPRTGEAFF; DNA: TGTGCCAGCAGTTACGCCCCGCGGACAGGTGAAGCTTTCTTT
V: TRBV28; J: TRBJ1-2; D: TRBD1; size: .; CDR3: CASRIGQGDGYTF; DNA: TGTGCCAGCAGGATCGGACAGGGGGATGGCTACACCTTC
V: TRBV28; J: TRBJ1-4; D: .; size: .; CDR3: CASLDSNEKLFF; DNA: TGTGCCAGCCTTGACAGTAATGAAAAACTGTTTTTT
V: TRBV5-4; J: TRBJ1-6; D: TRBD1; size: few; CDR3: CASRAGTGNSPLHF; DNA: TGTGCCAGCAGAGCCGGGACAGGAAATTCACCCCTCCACTTT